The rows below give T cell receptor beta chains drawn from one sample of a study of T-cell reconstitution after alpha-beta-depleted transplantation in children. TCRdb ran MiXCR on the PCR reads and lists one entry per CDR3 protein. The data hold 600,000 to 700,000 distinct CDR3 sequences, with 15% to 20% observed a single time. The material sequenced was PBMCs from the stem cell graft donor, taken from the stem cell graft. The receptors were gathered from a human donor who donated a stem cell graft to a child with acute myeloid leukemia. The CDR3 runs from the conserved cysteine through the conserved F or W. Fields, in order: clone size, D gene, J gene, V gene, CDR3 protein, CDR3 DNA. A D gene is named only where the DNA matches it firmly. Only some rows state a clone size, as once, few, many or a class for expanded clones.

clone size: few; D gene: NA; J gene: TRBJ2-5; V gene: TRBV20-1; CDR3 protein: CSADDRPMGETQYF; CDR3 DNA: TGCAGTGCTGATGACAGGCCGATGGGGGAGACCCAGTACTTC
clone size: many; D gene: NA; J gene: TRBJ1-3; V gene: TRBV6-5; CDR3 protein: CASSYKGVLSGNTIYF; CDR3 DNA: TGTGCCAGCAGTTATAAGGGGGTCCTCTCTGGAAACACCATATATTTT
clone size: once; D gene: NA; J gene: TRBJ2-3; V gene: TRBV7-9; CDR3 protein: CASSPYSGGTDTQFF; CDR3 DNA: TGTGCCAGCAGCCCCTACTCTGGGGGCACAGATACGCAGTTTTTT
clone size: many; D gene: NA; J gene: TRBJ2-1; V gene: TRBV7-9; CDR3 protein: CASSDSNEQFF; CDR3 DNA: TGTGCCAGCAGCGACAGTAATGAGCAGTTCTTC
clone size: many; D gene: TRBD1; J gene: TRBJ1-5; V gene: TRBV20-1; CDR3 protein: CSATQGVGNQPQHF; CDR3 DNA: TGCAGTGCTACCCAGGGGGTAGGCAATCAGCCCCAGCATTTT
clone size: NA; D gene: NA; J gene: TRBJ1-2; V gene: TRBV28; CDR3 protein: CASSLYRVSEGYTF; CDR3 DNA: TGTGCCAGCAGTTTATACAGGGTTTCTGAGGGCTACACCTTC
clone size: NA; D gene: NA; J gene: TRBJ2-5; V gene: TRBV24-1; CDR3 protein: CATSEPGLLETQYF; CDR3 DNA: TGTGCCACCAGTGAACCAGGACTGCTGGAGACCCAGTACTTC
clone size: many; D gene: NA; J gene: TRBJ1-2; V gene: TRBV20-1; CDR3 protein: CSAMQGSYGYTF; CDR3 DNA: TGCAGTGCTATGCAGGGTAGTTATGGCTACACCTTC
clone size: NA; D gene: TRBD2; J gene: TRBJ2-3; V gene: TRBV7-9; CDR3 protein: CASSPQIAGSTDTQYF; CDR3 DNA: TGTGCCAGCAGCCCCCAAATAGCGGGGAGCACAGATACGCAGTATTTT
clone size: NA; D gene: NA; J gene: TRBJ2-7; V gene: TRBV7-8; CDR3 protein: CASSLVTSEQYF; CDR3 DNA: TGTGCCAGCAGCTTAGTAACCAGTGAGCAGTACTTC
clone size: NA; D gene: NA; J gene: TRBJ1-1; V gene: TRBV20-1; CDR3 protein: CSAADEQNTDAFF; CDR3 DNA: TGCAGTGCAGCGGACGAACAGAACACTGACGCTTTCTTT
clone size: many; D gene: NA; J gene: TRBJ2-2; V gene: TRBV20-1; CDR3 protein: CSASLQGIGELFF; CDR3 DNA: TGCAGTGCTAGCCTCCAGGGTATCGGGGAGCTGTTTTTT
clone size: NA; D gene: TRBD1; J gene: TRBJ1-4; V gene: TRBV7-2; CDR3 protein: CASSDTLGRGDEKLFF; CDR3 DNA: TGTGCCAGCAGCGATACCCTAGGCAGGGGGGATGAAAAACTGTTTTTT
clone size: NA; D gene: TRBD2; J gene: TRBJ2-1; V gene: TRBV6-2/TRBV6-3; CDR3 protein: CASTGGGEQFF; CDR3 DNA: TGTGCCAGCACCGGGGGGGGTGAGCAGTTCTTC
clone size: few; D gene: TRBD2; J gene: TRBJ2-4; V gene: TRBV11-1; CDR3 protein: CASTNPLAGGPTKNIQYF; CDR3 DNA: TGTGCCAGCACCAACCCCCTAGCGGGGGGCCCGACCAAAAACATTCAGTACTTC
clone size: few; D gene: NA; J gene: TRBJ1-1; V gene: TRBV7-3; CDR3 protein: CASSRTSYTEAFF; CDR3 DNA: TGTGCCAGCAGCCGTACTAGTTACACTGAAGCTTTCTTT
clone size: few; D gene: NA; J gene: TRBJ1-3; V gene: TRBV4-1; CDR3 protein: CASSQEGSANSGNTIYF; CDR3 DNA: TGCGCCAGCAGCCAAGAGGGTTCGGCAAACTCTGGAAACACCATATATTTT
clone size: many; D gene: TRBD1; J gene: TRBJ2-1; V gene: TRBV12-3/TRBV12-4; CDR3 protein: CASSTGTGANEQFF; CDR3 DNA: TGTGCCAGCAGTACCGGGACAGGGGCCAATGAGCAGTTCTTC
clone size: many; D gene: NA; J gene: TRBJ2-2; V gene: TRBV20-1; CDR3 protein: CSARGPGHLNTGELFF; CDR3 DNA: TGCAGTGCTAGGGGGCCCGGGCACCTCAACACCGGGGAGCTGTTTTTT
clone size: many; D gene: TRBD1; J gene: TRBJ1-1; V gene: TRBV7-2; CDR3 protein: CASSLRQGSTEAFF; CDR3 DNA: TGTGCCAGCAGCCTTCGACAGGGAAGCACTGAAGCTTTCTTT
clone size: many; D gene: NA; J gene: TRBJ2-5; V gene: TRBV20-1; CDR3 protein: CSADREDQETQYF; CDR3 DNA: TGCAGTGCCGACAGGGAGGACCAAGAGACCCAGTACTTC
clone size: NA; D gene: NA; J gene: TRBJ2-3; V gene: TRBV29-1; CDR3 protein: CSVGGTGSDTQYF; CDR3 DNA: TGCAGCGTTGGAGGTACGGGGTCGGATACGCAGTATTTT
clone size: many; D gene: TRBD1; J gene: TRBJ2-1; V gene: TRBV7-2; CDR3 protein: CASSLVQGQGYNEQFF; CDR3 DNA: TGTGCCAGCAGCTTAGTGCAGGGACAGGGCTACAATGAGCAGTTCTTC
clone size: NA; D gene: TRBD1; J gene: TRBJ2-1; V gene: TRBV6-2/TRBV6-3; CDR3 protein: CASRKGQGSNEQFF; CDR3 DNA: TGTGCCAGCAGGAAGGGACAGGGTAGCAATGAGCAGTTCTTC
clone size: NA; D gene: NA; J gene: TRBJ2-2; V gene: TRBV5-1; CDR3 protein: CASSWDNLSTGELFF; CDR3 DNA: TGCGCCAGCAGCTGGGACAATCTTTCTACCGGGGAGCTGTTTTTT
clone size: many; D gene: TRBD2; J gene: TRBJ2-5; V gene: TRBV29-1; CDR3 protein: CSVCLAGEETQYF; CDR3 DNA: TGCAGCGTTTGTCTAGCGGGGGAAGAGACCCAGTACTTC
clone size: NA; D gene: TRBD1; J gene: TRBJ1-2; V gene: TRBV6-1; CDR3 protein: CASRDRADYGYTF; CDR3 DNA: TGTGCCAGCAGAGACAGGGCGGACTATGGCTACACCTTC
clone size: NA; D gene: NA; J gene: TRBJ2-2; V gene: TRBV7-2; CDR3 protein: CASTNRDTVRNTGELFF; CDR3 DNA: TGTGCCAGCACCAATAGGGACACGGTCCGGAACACCGGGGAGCTGTTTTTT